A selection of T cell receptor beta chains follows, all from one sample in a study of a mutant IDH1 vaccine in newly diagnosed glioma. The table came from immunoSEQ multiplex PCR; TCRdb's copy has only in-frame clones and leaves some out. This repertoire shows roughly 25,000 clones, around 93% found once; its top ten account for about 1.2%. The source was PBMCs, collected from a glioma patient treated with radiotherapy, temozolomide or both. Receptors were obtained from a man aged 40-49 years with glioma. Each CDR3 is given with its conserved first and last residue. D genes are given only for firm matches. Rows give clone size only sometimes, using once, few, many, or a class for an expanded clone.

d_gene: -; abundance: -; len: 15; v_gene: TRBV6-6; j_gene: TRBJ1-4; CDR3nt: TGTGCCAGCAGTTACGGCCTCATGGGTAATGAAAAACTGTTTTTT; CDR3aa: CASSYGLMGNEKLFF
d_gene: -; abundance: -; len: 14; v_gene: TRBV7-8; j_gene: TRBJ1-1; CDR3nt: TGTGCCAGCAGCTTAGTCAGGAGAGACACTGAAGCTTTCTTT; CDR3aa: CASSLVRRDTEAFF
d_gene: TRBD1; abundance: -; len: 14; v_gene: TRBV5-4; j_gene: TRBJ1-2; CDR3nt: TGTGCCAGCACCTTCGGGGACAGGGCTGCTGGCTACACCTTC; CDR3aa: CASTFGDRAAGYTF
d_gene: TRBD1; abundance: -; len: 14; v_gene: TRBV18; j_gene: TRBJ1-2; CDR3nt: TGTGCCAGCTCACCAGGACAGGGGGCGGATGGCTACACCTTC; CDR3aa: CASSPGQGADGYTF
d_gene: -; abundance: -; len: 16; v_gene: TRBV7-2; j_gene: TRBJ1-6; CDR3nt: TGTGCCAGCAGCGCGGACTGGAGCTCCTATAATTCACCCCTCCACTTT; CDR3aa: CASSADWSSYNSPLHF
d_gene: TRBD2; abundance: once; len: 17; v_gene: TRBV7-9; j_gene: TRBJ2-5; CDR3nt: TGTGCCAGCAGCTTAGAGGGGACTAGCGGAGGGGAAGAGACCCAGTACTTC; CDR3aa: CASSLEGTSGGEETQYF
d_gene: -; abundance: -; len: 14; v_gene: TRBV5-1; j_gene: TRBJ2-2; CDR3nt: TGCGCCAGCAGTCCCCCGTATGCGACCGGGGAGCTGTTTTTT; CDR3aa: CASSPPYATGELFF
d_gene: -; abundance: -; len: 13; v_gene: TRBV6-4; j_gene: TRBJ1-1; CDR3nt: TGTGCCAGCAGTGACAATGTGGGCTCTGAAGCTTTCTTT; CDR3aa: CASSDNVGSEAFF
d_gene: TRBD1; abundance: -; len: 16; v_gene: TRBV27; j_gene: TRBJ2-1; CDR3nt: TGTGCCAGCAGTTTATTCGGCGGGCAGGGGGAGAATGAGCAGTTCTTC; CDR3aa: CASSLFGGQGENEQFF
d_gene: -; abundance: -; len: 15; v_gene: TRBV2; j_gene: TRBJ2-5; CDR3nt: TGTGCCAGCAGTGTGATGGGAGCGAACCAAGAGACCCAGTACTTC; CDR3aa: CASSVMGANQETQYF
d_gene: -; abundance: once; len: 13; v_gene: TRBV27; j_gene: TRBJ2-2; CDR3nt: TGTGCCAGCAGTTTATCGGGTACCGGGGAGCTGTTTTTT; CDR3aa: CASSLSGTGELFF
d_gene: -; abundance: -; len: 14; v_gene: TRBV7-2; j_gene: TRBJ2-7; CDR3nt: TGTGCCAGCAGCTTCGACATGGGAGGCTACGAGCAGTACTTC; CDR3aa: CASSFDMGGYEQYF
d_gene: TRBD1; abundance: -; len: 12; v_gene: TRBV7-9; j_gene: TRBJ2-1; CDR3nt: TGTGCCAGCAGCCCGGACAGGGATGAGCAGTTCTTC; CDR3aa: CASSPDRDEQFF
d_gene: -; abundance: -; len: 13; v_gene: TRBV5-6; j_gene: TRBJ2-3; CDR3nt: TGTGCCAGCAGCTTGTCACCGACAGATACGCAGTATTTT; CDR3aa: CASSLSPTDTQYF
d_gene: -; abundance: -; len: 14; v_gene: TRBV5-6; j_gene: TRBJ1-1; CDR3nt: TGTGCCAGCAGCTTGGAAACGGGACGGACTGAAGCTTTCTTT; CDR3aa: CASSLETGRTEAFF
d_gene: -; abundance: -; len: 14; v_gene: TRBV5-4; j_gene: TRBJ2-7; CDR3nt: TGTGCCAGCAGCTTGGCCTACGGGGCCTACGAGCAGTACTTC; CDR3aa: CASSLAYGAYEQYF
d_gene: -; abundance: -; len: 13; v_gene: TRBV5-6; j_gene: TRBJ1-1; CDR3nt: TGTGCCAGCAGCTTGGCCGGGAGGACTGAAGCTTTCTTT; CDR3aa: CASSLAGRTEAFF
d_gene: -; abundance: -; len: 15; v_gene: TRBV7-9; j_gene: TRBJ1-3; CDR3nt: TGTGCCAGCAGGGGGACGGGACTCTCTGGAAACACCATATATTTT; CDR3aa: CASRGTGLSGNTIYF
d_gene: -; abundance: -; len: 13; v_gene: TRBV2; j_gene: TRBJ1-4; CDR3nt: TGTGCCAGCAGTGAAGGGAGTGGTGAAAAACTGTTTTTT; CDR3aa: CASSEGSGEKLFF
d_gene: TRBD1; abundance: -; len: 13; v_gene: TRBV29-1; j_gene: TRBJ2-7; CDR3nt: TGCAGCGCTTGGGGACAGAGCACCTACGAGCAGTACTTC; CDR3aa: CSAWGQSTYEQYF
d_gene: -; abundance: -; len: 14; v_gene: TRBV6-6; j_gene: TRBJ2-5; CDR3nt: TGTGCCAGCAGTTACTCGTTCGAGGGGCAGACCCAGTACTTC; CDR3aa: CASSYSFEGQTQYF
d_gene: TRBD2; abundance: -; len: 15; v_gene: TRBV30; j_gene: TRBJ2-3; CDR3nt: TGTGCCTGGGGGCTGGCGGGAGCTCGGGCAGATACGCAGTATTTT; CDR3aa: CAWGLAGARADTQYF
d_gene: TRBD1; abundance: once; len: 17; v_gene: TRBV5-5; j_gene: TRBJ1-1; CDR3nt: TGTGCCAGCAGCTTTGACAGGGGGACGTACATGAACACTGAAGCTTTCTTT; CDR3aa: CASSFDRGTYMNTEAFF
d_gene: TRBD2; abundance: -; len: 14; v_gene: TRBV13; j_gene: TRBJ2-7; CDR3nt: TGTGCCAGCAGCATCGGGACTAGCGTAGGCGAGCAGTACTTC; CDR3aa: CASSIGTSVGEQYF
d_gene: -; abundance: -; len: 14; v_gene: TRBV18; j_gene: TRBJ1-1; CDR3nt: TGTGCCAGCTCACCATTAGGTGGGAACACTGAAGCTTTCTTT; CDR3aa: CASSPLGGNTEAFF
d_gene: TRBD2; abundance: -; len: 18; v_gene: TRBV5-1; j_gene: TRBJ2-1; CDR3nt: TGCGCCAGCAGCGCGGGACTAGCGGGGATCCCCTCCTACAATGAGCAGTTCTTC; CDR3aa: CASSAGLAGIPSYNEQFF
d_gene: TRBD2; abundance: -; len: 14; v_gene: TRBV5-1; j_gene: TRBJ2-7; CDR3nt: TGCGCCAGCAGCCAGCGGGAGGGCCTTCAGGAGCAGTACTTC; CDR3aa: CASSQREGLQEQYF
d_gene: TRBD2; abundance: -; len: 16; v_gene: TRBV27; j_gene: TRBJ2-1; CDR3nt: TGTGCCAGCAGTTTATACTCTCTAGCGGGAGTCAGTGAGCAGTTCTTC; CDR3aa: CASSLYSLAGVSEQFF
d_gene: TRBD1; abundance: -; len: 15; v_gene: TRBV12-5; j_gene: TRBJ1-1; CDR3nt: TGTGCTAGTGCCCCGAGGTGGGACAGCTTCACTGAAGCTTTCTTT; CDR3aa: CASAPRWDSFTEAFF
d_gene: -; abundance: -; len: 12; v_gene: TRBV18; j_gene: TRBJ2-3; CDR3nt: TGTGCCAGCTCCGCCCGGACAGATACGCAGTATTTT; CDR3aa: CASSARTDTQYF